Below are 12 T cell receptor beta chains sequenced from a single sample in a study of T cell repertoires in cytomegalovirus infection. TCRdb re-called the reads with MiXCR, one entry per CDR3 protein. The sample lists roughly 500,000 distinct CDR3 sequences; 15% to 20% were seen once. Source material: CD8+ T cells from PBMCs. The receptors derive from a human donor in good health (CMV status not recorded). Some clones in this sample may be carry-over from other donors' samples.

This clonotype was counted a few times. The chain is built from TRBV5-1 and TRBJ2-1; TRBD2 matches 11 bases. The CDR3 runs to 16 residues. The germline V gene has CDR1 SGHRS and CDR2 YFSETQ. V gave up 2 bases and J gave up 3 bases; unmatched junction bases: 4. This CDR3 reads CASSFLTSGIYNEQFF. CDR3 nucleotide sequence: TGCGCCAGCAGCTTCCTGACTAGCGGGATCTACAATGAGCAGTTCTTC.

This clonotype was seen many times. The chain employs TRBV3-1 and TRBJ2-4, with D perhaps being TRBD1 or TRBD2 (5 bases each). The CDR3 totals 16 residues. V was shortened by 2 bases and J by 0 bases, with 11 bases between the two germline ends. Germline V gene lookup returns CDR1 LGHDT and CDR2 YNNKEL (reference sequence). The CDR3 DNA is TGTGCCAGCAGCCAACCGAGGGGAATAGCCAAAAACATTCAGTACTTC. It specifies CASSQPRGIAKNIQYF.

This clonotype was recorded at least ten times. The genes are TRBV7-6 and TRBJ2-3; D perhaps matches TRBD2 (7 bases). From germline, CDR1 is SGHVS and CDR2 FNYEAQ. V was clipped by 3 bases and J by 1 base, with 20 bases between them. CDR3 length: 18 amino acids. CDR3 nucleotides: TGTGCCAGCAGCTTCAAACGGGGGGCACTGGGCGGCACAGATACGCAGTATTTT. Protein sequence: CASSFKRGALGGTDTQYF.

The chain employs TRBV9 and TRBJ2-3; D may be TRBD1 (5 bases). There are 15 residues in the CDR3. CDR1 is SGDLS and CDR2 is YYNGEE in the germline V gene. Trimming cost V 0 bases and J 0 bases, with 8 bases left between them. The CDR3 DNA is TGTGCCAGCAGCGTAGAAGGGGCTAGCACAGATACGCAGTATTTT. It translates to CASSVEGASTDTQYF.

This clonotype was picked up many times. The chain employs TRBV4-1 and TRBJ1-1; TRBD1 matches 9 bases. V was clipped by 4 bases and J by 3 bases; unmatched bases: 6. The CDR3 covers 15 residues. Germline CDR1 MGHRA, CDR2 YSYEKL. CDR3 coding DNA: TGCGCCAGCAGCCCAGTGAGGACAGGGGACACTGAAGCTTTCTTT. Translated, it gives CASSPVRTGDTEAFF.

This chain uses TRBV27 with TRBJ2-2; D is possibly TRBD2 (6 bases). Trimming pared 3 bases from V and 5 bases from J, leaving 13 bases between. This CDR3 contains 15 residues. Germline-derived CDR1 and CDR2 are MNHEY and SMNVEV (reference sequence). CDR3 loop: CASSFRDSMTGELFF. For the CDR3, the DNA is TGTGCCAGCAGTTTTAGGGACTCTATGACCGGGGAGCTGTTTTTT.

This clonotype was recorded at least ten times. The chain combines TRBV5-6 with TRBJ2-5; D unclear. With 4 bases removed from V and 5 bases from J, the gap between germline ends came to 9 bases. From germline, CDR1 is SGHDT and CDR2 YYEEEE. The CDR3 sequence is 12 residues long. CDR3 sequence (DNA): TGTGCCAGCAGCCTGAATCTGGAGACCCAGTACTTC. Encoded protein: CASSLNLETQYF.

The V gene is TRBV3-1, the J gene TRBJ1-1; TRBD1 agrees at 8 bases. The V gene end was trimmed by 4 bases and the J gene end by 7 bases; junction bases not matched to a gene: 8. The germline V gene encodes CDR1 LGHDT and CDR2 YNNKEL (reference sequence). The CDR3 spans 14 residues. As DNA, the CDR3 is TGTGCCAGCAGCCCCCGGGCAGGGGGCGATGAAGCTTTCTTT. It yields the protein CASSPRAGGDEAFF.

This clonotype appeared a few times. The chain recombines TRBV9 with TRBJ2-3; D remains unclear. Germline V gene data show CDR1 as SGDLS and CDR2 as YYNGEE. CDR3 length equals 14 residues. The ends were cut back, 0 bases at V and 2 bases at J, with 7 bases in the middle. The CDR3 loop is CASSVAEDTDTQYF. The CDR3, as DNA: TGTGCCAGCAGCGTAGCTGAAGACACAGATACGCAGTATTTT.

This clonotype has only a few counts. The CDR3 here is CASSVPGSSYEQYF. The CDR3 coding sequence is TGCGCCAGCAGTGTGCCGGGGTCTTCCTACGAGCAGTACTTC. This sequence joins TRBV10-2 and TRBJ2-7, with D possibly matching TRBD2 (5 bases). The V and J ends lost 4 bases and 1 base respectively, with 11 bases between them. CDR3 size: 14 residues. Germline V gives CDR1 WSHSY, CDR2 SAAADI.

This clonotype was seen repeatedly, ten times or more. V gene TRBV11-2 combines with J gene TRBJ1-2; perhaps TRBD1 as D (5 bases). The germline V gene encodes CDR1 SGHAT and CDR2 FQNNGV. The CDR3 totals 13 residues. V was shortened by 10 bases and J by 6 bases, with 18 bases between the two germline ends. The CDR3 is CATGGLRENGYTF. The CDR3 nucleotides are TGTGCCACCGGGGGATTGAGGGAGAATGGCTACACCTTC.

V and J are TRBV5-1 and TRBJ1-5; 8 bases are shared with TRBD1. This CDR3 has 13 amino acids. CDR1 SGHRS and CDR2 YFSETQ come from the germline V gene. V shed 4 bases, J shed 7 bases, and the junction held 4 bases outside the gene matches. The CDR3 sequence: CASSVRQGQPQHF. The CDR3 DNA reads TGCGCCAGCAGCGTACGACAGGGGCAGCCCCAGCATTTT.